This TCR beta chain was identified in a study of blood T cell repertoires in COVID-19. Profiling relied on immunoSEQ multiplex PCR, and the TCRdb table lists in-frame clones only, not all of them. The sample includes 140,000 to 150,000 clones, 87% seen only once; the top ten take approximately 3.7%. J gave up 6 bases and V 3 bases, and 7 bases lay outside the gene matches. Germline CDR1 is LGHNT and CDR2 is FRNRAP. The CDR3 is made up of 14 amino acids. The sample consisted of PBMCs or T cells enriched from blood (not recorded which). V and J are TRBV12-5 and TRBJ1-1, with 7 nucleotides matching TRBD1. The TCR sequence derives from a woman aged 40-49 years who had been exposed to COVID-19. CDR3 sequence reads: CASGLADRAPEAFF. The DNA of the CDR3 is TGTGCTAGTGGTTTAGCTGACAGGGCCCCTGAAGCTTTCTTT.